What follows describes a single T cell receptor beta chain. The CDR3 spans 15 residues. With V trimmed by 4 bases and J by 5 bases, 8 bases remained unmatched. Germline V CDR1 and CDR2: MDHEN, SYDVKM. In the source study's methods: Scientists estimated how many nucleated cells there were by amplifying reference gene primers. Using immunoSEQ multiplex PCR, the repertoire was profiled, and TCRdb retains in-frame clones only, with some absent. The D gene and trimming were derived from the DNA, and the V and J assignments and clone size from that table. The table shows some 83,000 clones, with around 81% occurring only once. The data were taken from a study of blood T cell repertoires in COVID-19. Across the study: Samples came from the United States, Italy and Spain, spanning acute and convalescent COVID-19. Sources were T cells, B-cell-depleted T cells, or PBMCs; the material itself was cDNA or gDNA.

This chain connects TRBV28 to TRBJ1-1, with TRBD1 matching 9 bases. Sample: peripheral blood. The sequence was obtained from an elderly man with acute or convalescent COVID-19. The CDR3 DNA reads TGTGCCAGCAGTTCACCCGGGACAGGGACTACTGAAGCTTTCTTT. Residues: CASSSPGTGTTEAFF.